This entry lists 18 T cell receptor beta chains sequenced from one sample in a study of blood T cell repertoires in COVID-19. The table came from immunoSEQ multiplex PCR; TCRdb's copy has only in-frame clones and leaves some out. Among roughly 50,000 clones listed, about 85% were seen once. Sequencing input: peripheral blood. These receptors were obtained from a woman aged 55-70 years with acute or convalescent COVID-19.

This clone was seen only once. CDR3 residues: CASRTGSSYEQYF. The DNA for the CDR3 is TGTGCCAGCAGAACAGGGAGCTCCTACGAGCAGTACTTC. The V call is TRBV6-5, the J call TRBJ2-7; weak D call: TRBD1 (6 bases). Trimming shortened V by 6 bases and J by 0 bases, and 9 bases separated the two germline ends. This CDR3 region has 13 residues. The germline gives CDR1 MNHEY, CDR2 SVGAGI.

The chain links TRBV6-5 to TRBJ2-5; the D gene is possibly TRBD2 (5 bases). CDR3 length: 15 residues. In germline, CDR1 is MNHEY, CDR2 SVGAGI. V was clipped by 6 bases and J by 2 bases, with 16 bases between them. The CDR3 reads CASSIPTGLQETQYF. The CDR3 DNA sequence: TGTGCCAGCAGCATTCCCACGGGGTTACAAGAGACCCAGTACTTC.

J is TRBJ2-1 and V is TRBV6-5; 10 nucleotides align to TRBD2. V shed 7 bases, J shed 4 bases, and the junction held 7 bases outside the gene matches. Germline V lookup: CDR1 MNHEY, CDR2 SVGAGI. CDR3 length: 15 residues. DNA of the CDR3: TGTGCCAGCACTAGCGGGGGACAAAGATACAATGAGCAGTTCTTC. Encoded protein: CASTSGGQRYNEQFF.

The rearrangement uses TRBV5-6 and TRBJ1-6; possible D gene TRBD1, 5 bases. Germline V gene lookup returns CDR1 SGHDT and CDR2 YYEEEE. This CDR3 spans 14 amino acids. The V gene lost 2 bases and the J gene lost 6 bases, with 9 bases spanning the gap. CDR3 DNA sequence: TGTGCCAGCAGCTTACGACAGTCTAATTCACCCCTCCACTTT. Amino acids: CASSLRQSNSPLHF.

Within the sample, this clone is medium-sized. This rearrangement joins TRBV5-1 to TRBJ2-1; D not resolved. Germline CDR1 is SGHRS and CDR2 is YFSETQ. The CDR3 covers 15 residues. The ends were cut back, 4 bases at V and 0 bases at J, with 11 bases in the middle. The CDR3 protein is CASSLDASSYNEQFF. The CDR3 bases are TGCGCCAGCAGCCTGGATGCTAGCTCCTACAATGAGCAGTTCTTC.

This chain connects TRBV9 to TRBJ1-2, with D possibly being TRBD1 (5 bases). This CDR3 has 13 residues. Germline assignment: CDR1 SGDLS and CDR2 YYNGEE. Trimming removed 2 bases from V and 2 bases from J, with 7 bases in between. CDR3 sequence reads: CASSVAGNYGYTF. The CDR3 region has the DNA TGTGCCAGCAGCGTGGCAGGGAACTATGGCTACACCTTC.

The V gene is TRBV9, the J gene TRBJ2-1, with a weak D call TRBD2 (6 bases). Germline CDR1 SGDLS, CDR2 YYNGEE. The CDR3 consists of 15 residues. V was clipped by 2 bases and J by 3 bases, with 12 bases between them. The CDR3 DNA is TGTGCCAGCAGCGTTGGAGGGCCCAGCTACAATGAGCAGTTCTTC. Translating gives CASSVGGPSYNEQFF.

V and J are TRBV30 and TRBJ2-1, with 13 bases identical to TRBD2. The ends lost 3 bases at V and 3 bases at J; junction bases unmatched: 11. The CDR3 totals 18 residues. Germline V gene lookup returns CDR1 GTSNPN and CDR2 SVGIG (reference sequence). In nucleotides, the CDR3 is TGTGCCTGGAGAGCGGGGACTAGCGGGATACCCTACTACAATGAGCAGTTCTTC. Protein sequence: CAWRAGTSGIPYYNEQFF.

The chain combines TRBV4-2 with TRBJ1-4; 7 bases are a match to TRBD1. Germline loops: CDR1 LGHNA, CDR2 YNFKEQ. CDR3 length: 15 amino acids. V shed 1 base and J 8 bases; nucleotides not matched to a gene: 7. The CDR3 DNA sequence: TGTGCCAGCAGCCAAGTGCAGGGGGAAGGAGAAAAACTGTTTTTT. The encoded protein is CASSQVQGEGEKLFF.

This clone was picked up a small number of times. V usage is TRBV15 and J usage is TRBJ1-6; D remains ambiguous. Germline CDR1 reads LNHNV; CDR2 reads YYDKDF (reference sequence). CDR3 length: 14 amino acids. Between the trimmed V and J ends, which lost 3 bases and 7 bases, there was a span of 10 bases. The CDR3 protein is CATSRRSLNSPLHF. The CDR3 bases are TGTGCCACCAGCAGGCGGAGCCTGAATTCACCCCTCCACTTT.

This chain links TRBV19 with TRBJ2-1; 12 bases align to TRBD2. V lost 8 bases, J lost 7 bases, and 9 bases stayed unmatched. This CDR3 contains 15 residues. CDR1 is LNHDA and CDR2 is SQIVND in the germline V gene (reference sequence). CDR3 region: CASAPGLAGRNEQFF. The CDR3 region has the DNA TGTGCCAGTGCTCCCGGACTAGCGGGGAGGAATGAGCAGTTCTTC.

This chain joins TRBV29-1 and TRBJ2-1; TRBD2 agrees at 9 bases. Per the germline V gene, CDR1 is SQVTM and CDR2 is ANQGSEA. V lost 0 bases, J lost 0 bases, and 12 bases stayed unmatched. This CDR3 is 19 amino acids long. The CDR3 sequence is CSVEDRGSGGSSSYNEQFF. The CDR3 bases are TGCAGCGTTGAAGATCGCGGTAGCGGGGGATCAAGCTCCTACAATGAGCAGTTCTTC.

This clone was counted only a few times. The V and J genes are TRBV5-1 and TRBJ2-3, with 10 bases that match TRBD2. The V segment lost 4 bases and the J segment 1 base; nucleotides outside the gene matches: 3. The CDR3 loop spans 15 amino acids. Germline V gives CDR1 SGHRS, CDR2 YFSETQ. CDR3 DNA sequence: TGCGCCAGCAGCGCTCTAGCGGGGGGCACAGATACGCAGTATTTT. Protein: CASSALAGGTDTQYF.

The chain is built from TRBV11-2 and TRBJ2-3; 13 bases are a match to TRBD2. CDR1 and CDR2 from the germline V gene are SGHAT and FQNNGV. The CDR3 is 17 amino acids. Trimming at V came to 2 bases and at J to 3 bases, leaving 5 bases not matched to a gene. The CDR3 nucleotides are TGTGCCAGCAGCTTAACTAGCGGGAGGGCCCGGACAGATACGCAGTATTTT. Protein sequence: CASSLTSGRARTDTQYF. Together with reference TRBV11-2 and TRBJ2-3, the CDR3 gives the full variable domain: EAGVAQSPRYKIIEKRQSVAFWCNPISGHATLYWYQQILGQGPKLLIQFQNNGVVDDSQLPKDRFSAERLKGVDSTLKIQPAKLEDSAVYLCASSLTSGRARTDTQYFGPGTRLTVL.

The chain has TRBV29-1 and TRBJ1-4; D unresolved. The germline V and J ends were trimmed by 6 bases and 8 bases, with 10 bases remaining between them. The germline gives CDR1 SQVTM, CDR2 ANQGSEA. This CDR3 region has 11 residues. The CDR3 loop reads CSVGSSEKLFF. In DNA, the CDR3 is TGCAGCGTCGGGAGTTCGGAAAAACTGTTTTTT.

The CDR3 loop is CASSDPGLAGNNEQFF. As DNA, the CDR3 is TGTGCCAGCAGTGACCCGGGACTAGCGGGGAACAATGAGCAGTTCTTC. J is TRBJ2-1 and V is TRBV28, with 13 bases that match TRBD2. CDR1 is MDHEN and CDR2 is SYDVKM in the germline V gene. The CDR3 is 16 amino acids. Trimming took 5 bases from V and 5 from J; bases not matched to a gene: 6.

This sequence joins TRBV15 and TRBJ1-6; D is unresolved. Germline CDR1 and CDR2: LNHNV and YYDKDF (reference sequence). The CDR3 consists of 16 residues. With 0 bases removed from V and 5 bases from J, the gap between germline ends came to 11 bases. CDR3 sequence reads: CATSRDRGGNNSPLHF. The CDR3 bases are TGTGCCACCAGCAGAGATCGCGGAGGAAATAATTCACCCCTCCACTTT.

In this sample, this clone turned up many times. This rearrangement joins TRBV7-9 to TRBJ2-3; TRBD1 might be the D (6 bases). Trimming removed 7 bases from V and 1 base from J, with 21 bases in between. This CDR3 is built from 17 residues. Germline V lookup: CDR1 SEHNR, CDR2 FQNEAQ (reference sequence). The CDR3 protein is CASKNKDRRTGTDTQYF. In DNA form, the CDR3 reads TGTGCCAGCAAGAATAAAGACAGGCGAACCGGCACAGATACGCAGTATTTT.